A selection of T cell receptor beta chains follows, all from one sample in a study of T cell changes during pregnancy in multiple sclerosis. The method was immunoSEQ multiplex PCR; TCRdb's version includes in-frame clones alone and lacks a portion of them. This repertoire shows just under 50,000 clones, roughly 95% found once; its top ten account for around 0.3%. The source material was CD4+ T cells from peripheral blood mononuclear cells, sampled in the third trimester of pregnancy. These receptor sequences come from a female donor with multiple sclerosis, enrolled in a pregnancy study. Each CDR3 is given without its conserved first and last residue. A D gene is named only where the DNA matches it firmly.

TRBV19,TRBJ1-2,NA,10,ASSETDYGYT
TRBV19,TRBJ1-2,NA,13,ASNSLAGGRYGYT
TRBV9,TRBJ2-7,NA,12,ASSVGGVSNEQY
TRBV9,TRBJ1-4,NA,13,ASSEEGRGGEKLF
TRBV7-9,TRBJ1-1,NA,12,ASSLAGGGPEAF
TRBV7-9,TRBJ2-7,TRBD2,12,ASSKSGSSYEQY
TRBV9,TRBJ1-1,NA,10,ASSVEEGEAF
TRBV4-1,TRBJ2-7,NA,15,ASSQPGLGREYYEQY
TRBV7-2,TRBJ2-2,TRBD2,13,ASSSSGGLIGELF
TRBV7-3,TRBJ2-1,TRBD2,12,ASSLAGGYNEQF
TRBV19,TRBJ2-5,TRBD1,11,ASTSTGLETQY
TRBV9,TRBJ2-2,TRBD1,13,ASSSGTGGTGELF
TRBV9,TRBJ1-2,NA,12,ASSAATVNILYT
TRBV7-2,TRBJ2-7,TRBD2,15,ASSLVASGGSPYEQY
TRBV7-2,TRBJ2-7,NA,11,ASSRPGFYEQY
TRBV21-1,TRBJ2-7,NA,14,ARTKEGQGRGYEQY
TRBV5-1,TRBJ2-1,NA,14,ASSRLDRSSYNEQF
TRBV7-9,TRBJ1-5,NA,14,ASSLGGGVGNQPQH
TRBV6-5,TRBJ2-7,TRBD2,13,ASSPRGGRAYEQY
TRBV20-1,TRBJ2-7,NA,8,SAGPVEQY
TRBV7-9,TRBJ1-1,TRBD1,13,ASSSLVTGSSEAF
TRBV5-5,TRBJ2-2,NA,12,ASSFVGDTGELF
TRBV10-3,TRBJ2-3,NA,13,AISDLSRDGDTQY
TRBV5-4,TRBJ2-7,NA,12,ASHKRDNSYEQY
TRBV7-9,TRBJ2-1,NA,12,ATARGISYNEQF
TRBV18,TRBJ2-7,NA,12,ASSAPGVPYEQY
TRBV7-7,TRBJ2-5,TRBD2,14,ASSPGLAGAVETQY
TRBV29-1,TRBJ2-7,NA,9,SYRSSYEQY
TRBV2,TRBJ2-7,NA,10,ASTADKGGQY